The clone carrying this T cell receptor (beta chain) was observed at least ten times. Amplification of TCR beta CDR3 regions used RNA as the template. The study used the HTBI primer set for a first-round RT-PCR of the TCR CDR3. MiXCR, applied by TCRdb to the multiplex PCR reads, yields one record per CDR3 protein. The sample has 700,000 or so distinct CDR3 sequences; 15% to 20% are singletons. These data come from a study of T cells in Graves' hyperthyroidism and ophthalmopathy. V was pared by 4 bases and J by 3 bases, with 12 bases of the junction left unmatched. This CDR3 contains 18 residues. Germline values: CDR1 MNHEY, CDR2 SMNVEV (reference sequence).

Material for sequencing was blood. This chain uses TRBV27 with TRBJ2-3; TRBD1 agrees at 11 bases. The sequence came from a man younger than 35 with Graves' hyperthyroidism. As DNA, the CDR3 is TGTGCCAGCAGTTCCCACTCTCCGGGACAGGGGGAGACAGATACGCAGTATTTT. Amino acids: CASSSHSPGQGETDTQYF.